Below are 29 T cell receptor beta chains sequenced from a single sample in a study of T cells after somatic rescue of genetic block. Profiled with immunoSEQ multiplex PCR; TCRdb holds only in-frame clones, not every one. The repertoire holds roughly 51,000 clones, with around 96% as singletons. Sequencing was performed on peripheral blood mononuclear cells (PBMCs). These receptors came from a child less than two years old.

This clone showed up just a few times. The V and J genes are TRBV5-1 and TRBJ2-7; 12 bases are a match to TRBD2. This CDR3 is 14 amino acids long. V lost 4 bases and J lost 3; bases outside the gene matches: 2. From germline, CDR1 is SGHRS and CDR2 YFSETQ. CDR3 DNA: TGCGCCAGCAGCGGGGGACTAGCGGGCTACGAGCAGTACTTC. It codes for CASSGGLAGYEQYF.

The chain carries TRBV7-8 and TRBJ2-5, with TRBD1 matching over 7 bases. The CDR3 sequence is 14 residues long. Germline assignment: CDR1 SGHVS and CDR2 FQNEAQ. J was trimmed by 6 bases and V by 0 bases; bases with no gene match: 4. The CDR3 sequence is CASSLARGIKTQYF. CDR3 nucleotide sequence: TGTGCCAGCAGCTTAGCCAGGGGGATTAAGACCCAGTACTTC.

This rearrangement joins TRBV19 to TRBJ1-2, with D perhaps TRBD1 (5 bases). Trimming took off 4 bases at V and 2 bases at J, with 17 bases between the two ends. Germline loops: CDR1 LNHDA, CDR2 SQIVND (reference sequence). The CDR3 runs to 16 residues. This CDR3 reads CASSTTPRRTNYGYTF. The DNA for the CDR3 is TGTGCCAGTAGTACCACTCCCCGTCGGACAAACTATGGCTACACCTTC. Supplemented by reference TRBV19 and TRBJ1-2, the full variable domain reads DGGITQSPKYLFRKEGQNVTLSCEQNLNHDAMYWYRQDPGQGLRLIYYSQIVNDFQKGDIAEGYSVSREKKESFPLTVTSAQKNPTAFYLCASSTTPRRTNYGYTFGSGTRLTVV.

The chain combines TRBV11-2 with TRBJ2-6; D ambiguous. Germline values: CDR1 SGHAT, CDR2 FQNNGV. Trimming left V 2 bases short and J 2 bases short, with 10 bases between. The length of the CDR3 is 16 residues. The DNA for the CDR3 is TGTGCCAGCAGCTTAAGTCCGAAGGCTGGGGCCAACGTCCTGACTTTC. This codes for CASSLSPKAGANVLTF.

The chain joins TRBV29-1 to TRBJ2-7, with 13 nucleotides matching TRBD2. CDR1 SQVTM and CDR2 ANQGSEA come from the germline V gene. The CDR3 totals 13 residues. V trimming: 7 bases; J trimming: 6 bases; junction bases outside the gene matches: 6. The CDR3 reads CSALGLAGSEQYF. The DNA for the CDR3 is TGCAGCGCCCTGGGACTAGCGGGATCCGAGCAGTACTTC.

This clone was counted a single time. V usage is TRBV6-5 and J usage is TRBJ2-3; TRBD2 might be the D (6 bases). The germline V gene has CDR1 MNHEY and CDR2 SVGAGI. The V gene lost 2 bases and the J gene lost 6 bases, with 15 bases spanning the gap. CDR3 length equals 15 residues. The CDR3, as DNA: TGTGCCAGCAGTTACGTCGGGGGAGGAGGGGATACGCAGTATTTT. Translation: CASSYVGGGGDTQYF.

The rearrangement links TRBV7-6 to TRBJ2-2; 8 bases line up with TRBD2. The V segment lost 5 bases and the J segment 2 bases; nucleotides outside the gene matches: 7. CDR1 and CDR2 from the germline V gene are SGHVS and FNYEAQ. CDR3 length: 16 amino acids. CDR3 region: CASSATGLENTGELFF. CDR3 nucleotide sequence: TGTGCCAGCAGCGCAACGGGACTAGAAAACACCGGGGAGCTGTTTTTT.

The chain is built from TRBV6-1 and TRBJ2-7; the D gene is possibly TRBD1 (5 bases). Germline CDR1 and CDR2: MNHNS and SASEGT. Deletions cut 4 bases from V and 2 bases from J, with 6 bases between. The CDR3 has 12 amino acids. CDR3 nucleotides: TGTGCCAGCAGTGGACAGACCTACGAGCAGTACTTC. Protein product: CASSGQTYEQYF.

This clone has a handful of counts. CDR3 nucleotide sequence: TGTGCCAGCAGCTCTCGACAGGGACAGGATCAGCCCCAGCATTTT. Translating gives CASSSRQGQDQPQHF. The V and J genes are TRBV11-3 and TRBJ1-5; 8 positions match TRBD1. The CDR3 consists of 15 residues. Unmatched junction bases numbered 7, after V lost 4 bases and J lost 5 bases. Germline V gene data show CDR1 as SGHNT and CDR2 as YENEEA. Full variable domain (outside the CDR3, taken from reference TRBV11-3 and TRBJ1-5): EAGVVQSPRYKIIEKKQPVAFWCNPISGHNTLYWYLQNLGQGPELLIRYENEEAVDDSQLPKDRFSAERLKGVDSTLKIQPAELGDSAVYLCASSSRQGQDQPQHFGDGTRLSIL.

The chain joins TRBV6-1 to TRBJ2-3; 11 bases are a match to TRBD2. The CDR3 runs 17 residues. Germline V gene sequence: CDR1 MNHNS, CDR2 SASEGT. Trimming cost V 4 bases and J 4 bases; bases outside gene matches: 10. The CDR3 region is CASSALILLAGADTQYF. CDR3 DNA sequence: TGTGCCAGCAGTGCACTCATTCTACTAGCGGGAGCAGATACGCAGTATTTT.

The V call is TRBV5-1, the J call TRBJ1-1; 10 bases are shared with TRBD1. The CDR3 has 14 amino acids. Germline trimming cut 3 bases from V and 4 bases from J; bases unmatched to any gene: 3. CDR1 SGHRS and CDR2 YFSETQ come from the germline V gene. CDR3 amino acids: CASSSGQGTTEAFF. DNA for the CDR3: TGCGCCAGCAGCTCGGGACAGGGGACCACTGAAGCTTTCTTT.

CDR3 bases: TGTGCCAGCAGCACTAGCGGGAGACAAGATACGCAGTATTTT. Residues: CASSTSGRQDTQYF. The gene calls are TRBV2 and TRBJ2-3; TRBD2 agrees at 11 bases. Germline CDR1 and CDR2: SNHLY and FYNNEI. The CDR3 loop spans 14 amino acids. V shed 6 bases and J 5 bases; nucleotides not matched to a gene: 4. The full variable domain, in which reference TRBV2 and TRBJ2-3 provide the parts outside the CDR3, is EPEVTQTPSHQVTQMGQEVILRCVPISNHLYFYWYRQILGQKVEFLVSFYNNEISEKSEIFDDQFSVERPDGSNFTLKIRSTKLEDSAMYFCASSTSGRQDTQYFGPGTRLTVL.

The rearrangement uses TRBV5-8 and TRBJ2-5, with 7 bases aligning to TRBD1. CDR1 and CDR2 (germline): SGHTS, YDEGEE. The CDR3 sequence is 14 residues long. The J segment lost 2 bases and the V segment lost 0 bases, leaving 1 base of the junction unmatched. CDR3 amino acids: CASSLGQGQETQYF. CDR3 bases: TGTGCCAGCAGCTTGGGACAGGGACAAGAGACCCAGTACTTC.

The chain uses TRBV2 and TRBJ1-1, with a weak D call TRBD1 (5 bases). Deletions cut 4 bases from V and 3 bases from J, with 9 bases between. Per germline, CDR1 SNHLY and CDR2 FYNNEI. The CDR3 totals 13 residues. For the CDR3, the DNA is TGTGCCAGCAGTGGGGGAGGGGACACTGAAGCTTTCTTT. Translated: CASSGGGDTEAFF.

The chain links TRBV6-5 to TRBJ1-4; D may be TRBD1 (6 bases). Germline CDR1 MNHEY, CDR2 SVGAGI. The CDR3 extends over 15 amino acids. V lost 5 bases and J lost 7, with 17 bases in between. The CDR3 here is CASSTGALTGEKLFF. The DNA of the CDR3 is TGTGCCAGCAGTACGGGGGCTCTCACTGGTGAAAAACTGTTTTTT.

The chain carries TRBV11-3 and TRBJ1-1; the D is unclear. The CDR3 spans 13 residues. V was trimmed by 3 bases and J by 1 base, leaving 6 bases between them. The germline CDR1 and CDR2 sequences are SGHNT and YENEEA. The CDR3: CASSFTENTEAFF. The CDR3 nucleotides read TGTGCCAGCAGCTTTACAGAGAACACTGAAGCTTTCTTT.

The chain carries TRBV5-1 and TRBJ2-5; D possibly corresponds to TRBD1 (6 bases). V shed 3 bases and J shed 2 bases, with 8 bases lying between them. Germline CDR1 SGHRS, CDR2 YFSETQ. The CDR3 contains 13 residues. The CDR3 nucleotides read TGCGCCAGCAGCTATACAGGGCAAGAGACCCAGTACTTC. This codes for CASSYTGQETQYF.

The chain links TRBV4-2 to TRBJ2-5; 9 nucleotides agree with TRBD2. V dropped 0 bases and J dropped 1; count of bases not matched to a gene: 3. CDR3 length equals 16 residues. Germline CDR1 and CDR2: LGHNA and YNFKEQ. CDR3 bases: TGTGCCAGCAGCCAAGAGATAGCGGGAGTCCAAGAGACCCAGTACTTC. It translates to CASSQEIAGVQETQYF.

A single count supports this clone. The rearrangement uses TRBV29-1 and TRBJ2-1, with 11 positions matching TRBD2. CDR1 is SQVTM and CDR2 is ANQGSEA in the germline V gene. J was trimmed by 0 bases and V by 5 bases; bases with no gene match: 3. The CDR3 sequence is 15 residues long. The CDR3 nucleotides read TGCAGCGTTAGGACTAGCGGGTTCTCCTACAATGAGCAGTTCTTC. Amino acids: CSVRTSGFSYNEQFF.

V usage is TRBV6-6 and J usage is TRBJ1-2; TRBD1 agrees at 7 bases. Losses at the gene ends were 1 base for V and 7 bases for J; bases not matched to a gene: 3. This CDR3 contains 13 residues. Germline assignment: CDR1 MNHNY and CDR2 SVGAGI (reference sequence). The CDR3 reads CASSYLWTGGYTF. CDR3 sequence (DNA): TGTGCCAGCAGTTACTTATGGACAGGTGGCTACACCTTC.

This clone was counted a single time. Here the CDR3 DNA reads TGTGCCAGCAGCCGGACTAGCGGGAGGCTAGCCAAAAACATTCAGTACTTC. It encodes CASSRTSGRLAKNIQYF. The rearrangement links TRBV28 to TRBJ2-4; 14 positions match TRBD2. This CDR3 spans 17 amino acids. The junction had 4 bases not matched to a gene; V was cut back by 6 bases and J by 0 bases. The V gene's germline CDR1 is MDHEN and CDR2 SYDVKM.

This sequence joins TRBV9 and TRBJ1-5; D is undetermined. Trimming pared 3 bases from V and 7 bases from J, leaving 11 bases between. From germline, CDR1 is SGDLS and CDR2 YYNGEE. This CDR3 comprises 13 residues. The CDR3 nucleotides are TGTGCCAGCAGCGAGGAGGGAGGGCAGCCCCAGCATTTT. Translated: CASSEEGGQPQHF.

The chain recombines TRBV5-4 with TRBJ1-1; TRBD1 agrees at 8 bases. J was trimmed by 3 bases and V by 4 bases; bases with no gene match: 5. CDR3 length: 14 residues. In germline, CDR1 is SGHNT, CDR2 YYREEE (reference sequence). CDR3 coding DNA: TGTGCCAGCAGCCCGACAGGGGTACACACTGAAGCTTTCTTT. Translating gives CASSPTGVHTEAFF.

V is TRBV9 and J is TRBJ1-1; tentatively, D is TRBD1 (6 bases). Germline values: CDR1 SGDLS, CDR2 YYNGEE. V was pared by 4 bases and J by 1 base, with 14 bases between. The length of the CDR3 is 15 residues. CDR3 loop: CASSSQQGGNTEAFF. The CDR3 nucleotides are TGTGCCAGCAGCTCCCAACAGGGTGGGAACACTGAAGCTTTCTTT.

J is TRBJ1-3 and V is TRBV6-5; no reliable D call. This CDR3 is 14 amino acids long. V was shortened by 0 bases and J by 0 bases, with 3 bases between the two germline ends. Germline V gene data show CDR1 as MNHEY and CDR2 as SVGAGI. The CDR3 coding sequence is TGTGCCAGCAGTTACTCCCACTCTGGAAACACCATATATTTT. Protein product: CASSYSHSGNTIYF.

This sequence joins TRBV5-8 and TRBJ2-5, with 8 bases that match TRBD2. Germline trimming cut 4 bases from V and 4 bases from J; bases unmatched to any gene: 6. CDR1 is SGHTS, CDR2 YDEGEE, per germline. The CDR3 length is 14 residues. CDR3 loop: CASSLRAGGETQYF. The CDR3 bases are TGTGCCAGCAGCCTCAGGGCGGGAGGAGAGACCCAGTACTTC.

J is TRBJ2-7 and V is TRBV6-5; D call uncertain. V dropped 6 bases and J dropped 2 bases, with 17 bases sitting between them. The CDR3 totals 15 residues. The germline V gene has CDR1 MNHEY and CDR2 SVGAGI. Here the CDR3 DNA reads TGTGCCAGCAGCCTATTGGCTTTCCCCGCCTACGAGCAGTACTTC. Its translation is CASSLLAFPAYEQYF.

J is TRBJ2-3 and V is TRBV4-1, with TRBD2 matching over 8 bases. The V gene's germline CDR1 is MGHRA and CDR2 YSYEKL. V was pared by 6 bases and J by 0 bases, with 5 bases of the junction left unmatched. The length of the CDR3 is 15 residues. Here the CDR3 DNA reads TGCGCCAGCAGACGTAGCGGGGCTAGCACAGATACGCAGTATTTT. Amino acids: CASRRSGASTDTQYF.

The CDR3, as DNA: TGTGCCAGCAGCTTGAGGGGACAGGCCACAGATACGCAGTATTTT. Translated, it gives CASSLRGQATDTQYF. This chain uses TRBV7-3 with TRBJ2-3; 8 bases are a match to TRBD1. Per germline, CDR1 SGHTA and CDR2 FQGTGA. CDR3 size: 15 residues. The V segment lost 3 bases and the J segment 2 bases; nucleotides outside the gene matches: 4.